The rows below give T cell receptor beta chains drawn from one sample of a study of blood T cell repertoires in COVID-19. Profiled with immunoSEQ multiplex PCR; TCRdb holds only in-frame clones, not every one. The profile shows 90,000 to 120,000 clones, 69% of them singletons. Sequencing input: peripheral blood. These TCRs come from a man aged 80 or over with acute or convalescent COVID-19. Each CDR3 is given with its conserved first and last residue. A D gene is named only where the DNA matches it firmly. The size field is filled for only some rows; it gives once, few, many or a size class.

cdr3_aa cdr3_nt v_call clone_size j_call d_call
CASQPGLRTKQYF TGTGCCTCCCAACCGGGACTACGTACGAAGCAGTACTTC TRBV6-5 - TRBJ2-7 TRBD2
CASSPSSRGRFYEQYF TGCGCCAGCAGCCCGTCGTCCAGGGGGAGGTTTTACGAGCAGTACTTC TRBV4-1 once TRBJ2-7 -
CASSLDIGLAGVGEQFF TGTGCCAGCAGCTTGGACATTGGACTAGCGGGAGTAGGTGAGCAGTTCTTC TRBV7-2 many TRBJ2-1 TRBD2
CASSSTGAGANVLTF TGTGCCAGCAGCTCGACAGGGGCTGGGGCCAACGTCCTGACTTTC TRBV7-9 - TRBJ2-6 TRBD1
CASRADQGIYGYTF TGTGCCAGCAGGGCCGACCAGGGGATCTATGGCTACACCTTC TRBV2 - TRBJ1-2 -
CATSTSGSPVVLTF TGTGCCACATCGACTAGCGGGAGTCCCGTCGTCCTGACTTTC TRBV27 - TRBJ2-6 TRBD2
CASSSDKNTEAFF TGTGCCAGCAGTTCTGACAAGAACACTGAAGCTTTCTTT TRBV28 - TRBJ1-1 -
CASSSGGGGVTDTQYF TGCGCCAGCAGCTCCGGGGGAGGTGGGGTAACAGATACGCAGTATTTT TRBV5-1 - TRBJ2-3 -
CASSRSASSGNTIYF TGTGCCAGCTCACGAAGCGCTAGCTCTGGAAACACCATATATTTT TRBV18 few TRBJ1-3 -
CASSPIRGPRNIQYF TGTGCCAGCAGTCCTATTAGGGGGCCGAGAAACATTCAGTACTTC TRBV14 once TRBJ2-4 TRBD1
CASSRRGPPYEQYF TGTGCCAGCTCACGGCGGGGACCCCCGTACGAGCAGTACTTC TRBV18 - TRBJ2-7 -
CASSLGASQNIQYF TGTGCCAGCAGCTTAGGGGCTAGCCAAAACATTCAGTACTTC TRBV7-8 once TRBJ2-4 -
CASSRGGTSGTNEQFF TGTGCCAGCAGCAGGGGCGGGACTAGCGGGACCAATGAGCAGTTCTTC TRBV7-2 - TRBJ2-1 TRBD2
CASGTGSFQETQYF TGTGCCAGTGGCACAGGGAGTTTCCAAGAGACCCAGTACTTC TRBV19 - TRBJ2-5 -
CASSQGGLPTDTQYF TGCGCCAGCAGCCAAGGAGGGTTACCTACAGATACGCAGTATTTT TRBV4-3 few TRBJ2-3 -
CASSLALEQYF TGTGCCAGCAGCTTAGCCCTCGAGCAGTACTTC TRBV11-2 - TRBJ2-7 -
CASRNTRQNVEAFF TGTGCCAGCAGGAACACCAGGCAGAACGTTGAAGCTTTCTTT TRBV2 - TRBJ1-1 -
CASSIGPRPGEKLFF TGTGCCAGTAGTATAGGTCCCAGGCCGGGGGAAAAACTGTTTTTT TRBV19 once TRBJ1-4 -
CATSEAGSVSTQYF TGTGCCACCAGTGAGGCAGGGTCCGTCTCGACCCAGTACTTC TRBV24-1 - TRBJ2-5 -
CASVRDRYNEQFF TGTGCCAGCGTGCGGGACCGATACAATGAGCAGTTCTTC TRBV6-5 once TRBJ2-1 -
CASSPGLAVGYEQYF TGCGCCAGCAGCCCGGGACTAGCGGTTGGCTACGAGCAGTACTTC TRBV5-1 - TRBJ2-7 TRBD2
CASSPLSAFQETQYF TGTGCCAGCAGCCCACTAAGCGCATTTCAAGAGACCCAGTACTTC TRBV11-2 - TRBJ2-5 -
CASNSWGGGDATNEKLFF TGTGCCAGCAACTCTTGGGGAGGAGGGGATGCAACTAATGAAAAACTGTTTTTT TRBV28 - TRBJ1-4 -
CASSKAGVPAVPYEQYF TGTGCCAGCAGCAAAGCGGGAGTACCAGCTGTACCCTACGAGCAGTACTTC TRBV21-1 - TRBJ2-7 -
CASSLAIGRSNQPQHF TGTGCCAGCAGCTTAGCGATAGGGAGGAGCAATCAGCCCCAGCATTTT TRBV7-2 - TRBJ1-5 -